This TCR beta chain originates from a study of cytomegalovirus exposure and HLA in healthy donors (dated by TCRdb to between 2016 and 2019). Notes on the research overall: In an earlier analysis of under 750 of the donors, 250 to 300 Gb of sequence data and about 110 million unique TCR beta sequences from 150 million to 200 million T cells were reported. In addition to the first cohort of 500 to 850 subjects, a separate validation cohort of some 120 different subjects was used. An earlier analysis of several hundred of the donors applied high-throughput TCR beta sequencing to assess whether each TCR beta V gene segment acted as functional or pseudogenic. A later genetic analysis took genome-wide SNP genotypes for about three fifths of the 666 donors and used that subset as a discovery cohort. The study combined high-throughput TCR immunosequencing, statistical association of individual TCRs with disease status, and machine learning to predict cytomegalovirus infection status. Roughly five DR-DQ haplotypes were handled as single units for association and clustering, since linkage in the cohort was strong. The genetic ancestry cluster associated with self-reported Caucasian donors included roughly 84% of the 398 genotyped donors. The aim of the study was to test whether cataloging public T cell receptors could identify signatures of past pathogen exposure. Typing coverage varied by locus: about 620-630 donors for A, B, C, DRB1 and DQB1; about 520 for DQA1; more than 600 for DPA1; 450 to 480 for DPB1. In a later analysis, previously published TCR beta repertoires from about 670 donors were re-analyzed and high-resolution HLA genotyping was added so that TCR occurrence patterns could be studied. All discovery cohort repertoires had been generated on a single sequencing platform. Approximately 310 gigabases of sequencing data and around 85 million unique TCR sequences made up an early release that covered nearly 650 HLA-typed donors. Donor age, sex, ethnicity and CMV serostatus were compiled alongside the repertoire data. On average, over 200,000 unique TCR beta nucleotide sequences were sequenced per donor among 398 genotyped donors of the cohort, with roughly 19% of those sequences being non-productive. The study used immunosequencing to profile the T cell repertoires of some 600 subjects and linked those repertoires to cytomegalovirus serostatus. Rather than drawing on any new phenotypic data, the later analysis identified candidate immune exposures from TCR beta sequences and the way those sequences occurred across donors. Class I and class II HLA loci were covered by the typing at four-digit resolution. Broad study findings and their caveats: In a later analysis, the rate of TCR association differed among HLA loci, with DRB1 alleles having the most associated TCRs and HLA-C alleles having the fewest. According to a later genetic analysis, donors in an Asian-associated ancestry cluster had fewer N-insertions in productive TCRs than the approximately 650-donor mean. The authors suggested that the approach could potentially be generalized to other disease states and immunological phenotypes. A few of the identified cytomegalovirus-associated TCR beta chains were confirmed in vitro to be specific for cytomegalovirus antigens. According to a later analysis, parvovirus B19, influenza, CMV and Epstein-Barr virus appeared linked to several top co-occurrence clusters. The only immune exposure information available for the cohort was CMV serostatus. The classifier was reported to diagnose cytomegalovirus status with high specificity and sensitivity in both the original cohort and the validation cohort. Because HLA typing was missing for some donors at each locus, association tests included only the typed subset. When HLA alleles, especially DR and DQ, strongly co-occurred, attributing TCR associations to individual alleles was difficult. An association between a missense DCLRE1C variant and V-gene and J-gene trimming of TCR beta chains was found in a later genetic analysis and replicated in an independent cohort. An earlier analysis of around 500 of the donors showed that most TCR beta V segments appeared in productive rearrangements either about 87% or about 30% of the time, which broadly matched IMGT annotations. A further reported finding was that TCR beta sequences accurately predicted the HLA-A and HLA-B alleles for most subjects in the first cohort. Because the 87-base-pair reads could not distinguish some IMGT-functional V segments, including TRBV6-2 and TRBV6-3, those segments were excluded. Only TCR beta chains were sequenced in this cohort, and the absence of alpha or paired-chain data limited detectable features. The study gave a list of under 200 TCR beta chains associated with cytomegalovirus. Because counts were too low, around 18 rarely observed V segments, including chromosome 9 orphons, were left out of the earlier analysis of some 600 of the donors. Linkage disequilibrium might explain the correlated functional status among segregating V segments, but an unknown experimental factor could not be excluded. In a later analysis, some 18,000 TCR beta sequences were associated with specific HLA alleles at a false discovery rate of 0.05. Presence/absence analyses assumed roughly uniform sequencing depth across donors, an assumption that may not hold. Across donors, most TCR sequences were observed very rarely, whereas some public TCRs were present in many individuals. A cluster of highly shared sequence variants was judged likely to represent a technical artifact of the sequencing pipeline. According to a later analysis, most CMV-associated TCR beta chains appeared to be HLA-restricted, and the HLA associations seemed to be driven largely by CMV exposure. Compared with equally common non-associated chains, HLA-associated TCR beta chains in a later analysis were more clonally expanded and had lower generation probabilities.

The cohort comprised 670 or so healthy bone marrow donors. All cohort members were sampled while nominally healthy, although unrecorded immune exposures were likely present. The donor tested CMV seropositive, placing the donor among the 290 or so seropositive members of the cohort. Each donor provided a peripheral blood sample, and peripheral blood mononuclear cells were used for TCR beta sequencing. The Qiagen DNeasy Blood Extraction Kit was used to extract genomic DNA from the blood cell samples. Receptor libraries were prepared by the immunoSEQ multiplex PCR assay. For the multiplex PCR, a mixture combining 60 forward primers for TCR Vbeta segments and 13 reverse primers for TCR Jbeta segments was used. A multiplex PCR assay on genomic DNA amplified the CDR3 region of rearranged TCR beta genes. The Illumina HiSeq System was used to sequence the amplified TCR beta libraries as 87-base-pair reads. The study's own analysis went as follows. In a later analysis, around 80 million unique TCR beta chains were counted across the 500 to 700 repertoires, and roughly 11 million of these chains were shared by at least two donors. Raw reads were error-corrected and collapsed into unique sequences with a nearest-neighbor algorithm that merged closely related sequences to remove PCR and sequencing errors. CDR3 sequences were aligned to IMGT reference sequences to assign V, D and J gene segments. Each retained sequence needed at least a six-nucleotide match to both a V gene segment and a J gene segment. A rearrangement counted as productive if the CDR3 had no stop codons and remained in frame with V and J, and every other rearrangement counted as non-productive. CDR3 was defined by IMGT convention, running from the second conserved V-encoded cysteine to the conserved J-encoded phenylalanine. Sequences without an unambiguous match to a single V gene segment were excluded from the earlier analysis of about 600 of the donors. An earlier analysis of fewer than 750 of the donors called V segments functional above 56.7% productive rearrangements and segregating when the between-donor standard deviation exceeded 5%. To diagnose cytomegalovirus status from the catalog of TCR beta chain sequences, a statistical classification framework was built. In a later analysis, TCR nucleotide sequences were compared against IMGT/GENE-DB human TR gene sequences so that V and J genes could be assigned. A later analysis assigned CDR3 sequences and most-parsimonious VDJ recombination scenarios with the TCRdist pipeline. A later analysis defined each TCR beta chain by its CDR3 amino acid sequence plus V-gene family, and excluded reads lacking a unique V-gene family. To address suspected cross-contamination and a sequencing artifact, a later analysis removed roughly 640 highly shared, low-generation-probability nucleotide sequences. In a later analysis, a clonal expansion index for each public chain was calculated from normalized within-repertoire ranks of inferred template counts. In a later analysis, generation probabilities were computed with a VDJ recombination model fitted to out-of-frame rearrangements, and the resulting probabilities were checked against IGoR. In a later analysis, hypergeometric tests were used to score TCR-TCR, TCR-HLA and TCR-CMV co-occurrence, with a repertoire-size bias correction applied to TCR pairs. False discovery rates were estimated in a later analysis by permuting HLA or CMV assignments 20 times. In a later analysis, co-occurring TCRs were grouped using DBSCAN, with TCRdist sequence similarity added in when clustering inside HLA-allele-positive subsets. For co-occurrence clustering, repertoires with fewer than 30,000 or more than 120,000 public chains were excluded, along with four or five repertoires with anomalous nucleotide sharing. The immuneACCESS repertoire file appears here via TCRdb, limited to in-frame rearrangements. These files lack a portion of the clones; in checked studies, under half of the deficit traces to unresolved V genes, and the cause of the others is not known. V and J calls and clone size are those listed in that table; D and trimming were worked out from the DNA. For this sample there are fewer than 200,000 clones; more than 70% appear just once. About 4.4% of the sample is in the top ten clones.

Trimming at the junction amounts to 1 base on V and 5 bases on J, and the germline ends lie 6 bases apart. Reading from cysteine to phenylalanine, the CDR3 counts 12 amino acids. The DNA shown is the 36-base CDR3, in frame from base 1. The CDR1 and CDR2 encoded by the germline V gene (reference sequence) are GTSNPN and SVGIG. This clone was picked up one time. Its antigen is still unknown. Base qualities are not provided; no much larger clone lies one nucleotide away. Sequencing was done on a sample of PBMCs. The sequence joins TRBV30 to TRBJ1-5; matching of 5 bases hints at TRBD1 as the D gene. The receptor's source is a woman aged 45-65 years in good health and CMV-seropositive. In nucleotide form, the sequence is TGTGCCTGGAGTGGGGGGGATCAGCCCCAGCATTTT. Translated, this gives CAWSGGDQPQHF.